Each of the 17 T cell receptor beta chains below was sequenced from the same sample in a study of cytomegalovirus exposure and HLA in healthy donors. The PCR used 60 Vbeta and 13 Jbeta primers. The table came from immunoSEQ multiplex PCR; TCRdb's copy has only in-frame clones and leaves some out. The data show 140,000 to 150,000 clones, about four fifths seen once. The sample was PBMCs. The receptor set was obtained from a man aged 40-49 years in good health and CMV-seronegative.

V gene TRBV5-1 combines with J gene TRBJ2-5; 11 bases agree with TRBD1. Germline values: CDR1 SGHRS, CDR2 YFSETQ. This CDR3 is built from 15 residues. V dropped 4 bases and J dropped 5; count of bases not matched to a gene: 7. CDR3 in DNA: TGCGCCAGCAGCCCGTCGGGACAGGGGGTTGAGACCCAGTACTTC. Amino acid sequence: CASSPSGQGVETQYF.

In regard to this clone: At one end, the junction sequence differs from germline, possibly due to a read error. Other DNA sequences within the sample encode an identical CDR3. The genes are TRBV6-5 and TRBJ2-3, with unresolved D. The CDR3 spans 13 residues. CDR1 and CDR2 (germline): MNHEY, SVGAGI. In DNA form, the CDR3 reads TGCGCCAGCAGTTCGCGCGCTCGGGATACGCAGTATTTT. Protein product: CASSSRARDTQYF.

The chain uses TRBV5-1 and TRBJ1-2, with TRBD1 as a possible D gene (6 bases). The CDR3 sequence is 14 residues long. The germline V gene encodes CDR1 SGHRS and CDR2 YFSETQ. The ends were cut back, 4 bases at V and 4 bases at J, with 14 bases in the middle. The CDR3 region is CASSTGHPIYGYTF. In nucleotides, the CDR3 is TGCGCCAGCAGCACGGGACACCCTATCTATGGCTACACCTTC. Filled out from reference TRBV5-1 and TRBJ1-2, the complete variable domain reads KAGVTQTPRYLIKTRGQQVTLSCSPISGHRSVSWYQQTPGQGLQFLFEYFSETQRNKGNFPGRFSGRQFSNSRSEMNVSTLELGDSALYLCASSTGHPIYGYTFGSGTRLTVV.

This clone was recorded a few times. The gene calls are TRBV2 and TRBJ2-7, with 7 positions matching TRBD1. Per the germline V gene, CDR1 is SNHLY and CDR2 is FYNNEI. There are 12 residues in the CDR3. The V and J ends lost 6 bases and 2 bases, in that order; junction bases with no gene match: 1. The CDR3 protein is CASRDRTYEQYF. CDR3 nucleotide sequence: TGTGCCAGCAGGGACAGGACCTACGAGCAGTACTTC.

The chain employs TRBV19 and TRBJ2-2; 7 nucleotides agree with TRBD2. Looked up from germline, CDR1 is LNHDA and CDR2 is SQIVND (reference sequence). J lost 6 bases, V lost 6 bases, and 7 bases had no gene match. CDR3 length: 14 residues. The CDR3 DNA reads TGTGCCAGTAGCCACGGGACTACCCCCGGGGAGCTGTTTTTT. As protein: CASSHGTTPGELFF.

This clone has more than one count but fewer than ten. The rearrangement uses TRBV7-6 and TRBJ2-6; D is ambiguous. The CDR3 spans 16 residues. CDR1 and CDR2 from the germline V gene are SGHVS and FNYEAQ. Trimming stripped 4 bases from V and 1 base from J, with 11 bases between. The CDR3: CASSSITTSGANVLTF. The CDR3 coding sequence is TGTGCCAGCAGCTCAATAACCACTTCTGGGGCCAACGTCCTGACTTTC.

The chain couples TRBV5-5 to TRBJ1-2; 9 bases map to TRBD1. Germline CDR1 and CDR2: SGHKS and YYEKEE (reference sequence). V dropped 4 bases and J dropped 7; count of bases not matched to a gene: 8. The CDR3 contains 14 residues. In DNA, the CDR3 is TGTGCCAGCAGCCCAGGACAGGGGCTCAGTGGCTACACCTTC. Amino acids: CASSPGQGLSGYTF.

The chain is built from TRBV11-2 and TRBJ2-5; 14 bases are a match to TRBD2. V lost 5 bases and J lost 5; bases outside the gene matches: 7. This CDR3 region has 16 residues. Germline V CDR1 and CDR2: SGHAT, FQNNGV. CDR3 bases: TGTGCCAGCAGCCCGTTGACTAGCGGGGGGGCGGAGACCCAGTACTTC. This translates into CASSPLTSGGAETQYF.

This clone was recorded once. The chain is built from TRBV19 and TRBJ2-5; TRBD2 matches 7 bases. V trimming: 7 bases; J trimming: 5 bases; junction bases outside the gene matches: 7. This CDR3 spans 13 amino acids. The germline V gene encodes CDR1 LNHDA and CDR2 SQIVND (reference sequence). The CDR3 sequence is CASTPVRGETQYF. CDR3 nucleotides: TGTGCCAGTACTCCGGTGCGGGGGGAGACCCAGTACTTC.

V usage is TRBV6-5 and J usage is TRBJ1-6; 7 bases line up with TRBD1. There are 14 residues in the CDR3. With 7 bases clipped from V and 4 bases from J, the junction kept 4 bases outside the gene matches. CDR1 is MNHEY, CDR2 SVGAGI, per germline. Here the CDR3 DNA reads TGTGCCAGCAAACCGGGACAGTATAATTCACCCCTCCACTTT. Protein product: CASKPGQYNSPLHF.

This chain joins TRBV10-3 and TRBJ2-4; TRBD2 matches 10 bases. The V gene's germline CDR1 is ENHRY and CDR2 SYGVKD. CDR3 length equals 16 residues. Trimming cost V 3 bases and J 2 bases; bases outside gene matches: 4. The DNA for the CDR3 is TGTGCCATCAGTGACAGCGGGGGGGCATCCAAAAACATTCAGTACTTC. This codes for CAISDSGGASKNIQYF.

The chain recombines TRBV5-8 with TRBJ2-3, with 13 bases that match TRBD2. CDR3 length: 16 amino acids. Looked up from germline, CDR1 is SGHTS and CDR2 is YDEGEE. V was clipped by 4 bases and J by 5 bases; unmatched bases: 7. Here the CDR3 reads CASSPGTSGEKDTQYF. DNA of the CDR3: TGTGCCAGCAGCCCGGGGACTAGCGGGGAGAAAGATACGCAGTATTTT.

The rearrangement uses TRBV2 and TRBJ2-2, with a weak D call TRBD1 (6 bases). The CDR3 length is 14 residues. Trimming shortened V by 8 bases and J by 5 bases, and 15 bases separated the two germline ends. Germline assignment: CDR1 SNHLY and CDR2 FYNNEI. The CDR3 DNA reads TGTGCCAGCTCGGTACAGGGCCTGACCGGGGAGCTGTTTTTT. Its protein product is CASSVQGLTGELFF.

The rearrangement joins TRBV30 to TRBJ1-5; D perhaps matches TRBD1 (6 bases). Germline V gene data show CDR1 as GTSNPN and CDR2 as SVGIG (reference sequence). V lost 4 bases, J lost 5 bases, and 15 bases lay in between. The CDR3 is 14 amino acids. CDR3: CAWTIRGGDQPQHF. CDR3 DNA: TGTGCCTGGACTATAAGGGGGGGTGATCAGCCCCAGCATTTT. The entire variable domain, with the rest obtained from reference TRBV30 and TRBJ1-5, is as follows: SQTIHQWPATLVQPVGSPLSLECTVEGTSNPNLYWYRQAAGRGLQLLFYSVGIGQISSEVPQNLSASRPQDRQFILSSKKLLLSDSGFYLCAWTIRGGDQPQHFGDGTRLSIL.

CDR3 amino acids: CASSHSGGDQETQYF. The CDR3 nucleotides are TGTGCCAGCAGCCATAGCGGGGGGGACCAAGAGACCCAGTACTTC. The chain uses TRBV6-7 and TRBJ2-5; 11 nucleotides agree with TRBD2. TRBV6-7 is an open reading frame whose function is uncertain. Trimming at V came to 6 bases and at J to 0 bases, leaving 3 bases not matched to a gene. The CDR3 sequence is 15 residues long.

The chain couples TRBV9 to TRBJ2-7; D not certain. This CDR3 region has 13 residues. The germline V gene encodes CDR1 SGDLS and CDR2 YYNGEE. Trimming stripped 3 bases from V and 3 bases from J, with 10 bases between. The CDR3 sequence: CASSAPPVYEQYF. The CDR3 nucleotides read TGTGCCAGCAGCGCCCCGCCGGTCTACGAGCAGTACTTC.

This clone was detected once. Other DNA sequences of this sample code for an identical CDR3. The V call is TRBV7-3, the J call TRBJ2-3; 8 nucleotides agree with TRBD2. V was pared by 2 bases and J by 2 bases, with 6 bases of the junction left unmatched. Per the germline V gene, CDR1 is SGHTA and CDR2 is FQGTGA. This CDR3 is 16 amino acids long. CDR3 in DNA: TGTGCCAGCAGCTTATATGCGGGGGGCAACACAGATACGCAGTATTTT. Its translation is CASSLYAGGNTDTQYF.